The 30 T cell receptor beta chains presented below share a single source sample, sequenced in a study of control samples from healthy donors and cancer patients. The protocol was immunoSEQ multiplex PCR, while the TCRdb copy is restricted to in-frame clones and leaves out a portion. The top ten clones hold roughly 21% of a sample with 85,000 to 90,000 clones, approximately 89% of them seen once. The sequencing input was blood. The receptors stem from a man aged 30 to 45 in good health.

V is TRBV2 and J is TRBJ2-3; 10 positions match TRBD1. V lost 8 bases to trimming and J lost 4 bases; unmatched junction nucleotides: 3. The CDR3 has 13 amino acids. CDR1 and CDR2 from the germline V gene are SNHLY and FYNNEI. The CDR3 protein is CASRGQGADTQYF. The CDR3 nucleotides are TGTGCCAGCCGCGGACAGGGGGCAGATACGCAGTATTTT.

The genes are TRBV2 and TRBJ2-1; 8 positions agree with TRBD2. V shed 2 bases, J shed 8 bases, and the junction held 11 bases outside the gene matches. The V gene's germline CDR1 is SNHLY and CDR2 FYNNEI. The CDR3 totals 16 residues. CDR3 sequence: CASSERLAGRGYEQFF. As DNA, the CDR3 is TGTGCCAGCAGTGAACGATTAGCGGGGCGGGGGTATGAGCAGTTCTTC.

V gene TRBV7-9 combines with J gene TRBJ1-4; no definite D call. The CDR3 is made up of 12 amino acids. Trimming removed 7 bases at V and 8 bases at J, with 11 bases between. Germline V gene sequence: CDR1 SEHNR, CDR2 FQNEAQ (reference sequence). CDR3 sequence: CASTQGGEKLFF. CDR3 in DNA: TGTGCCAGCACCCAAGGAGGGGAAAAACTGTTTTTT.

CDR3 in DNA: TGTGCCAGCCGAGCGGAAGTGCGTGGTAATTCACCCCTCCACTTT. It encodes CASRAEVRGNSPLHF. This chain links TRBV19 with TRBJ1-6; no clear D. CDR1 and CDR2 from the germline V gene are LNHDA and SQIVND (reference sequence). The CDR3 covers 15 residues. Between the trimmed V and J ends, which lost 9 bases and 6 bases, there was a span of 18 bases. Complete variable domain (other parts from reference TRBV19 and TRBJ1-6): DGGITQSPKYLFRKEGQNVTLSCEQNLNHDAMYWYRQDPGQGLRLIYYSQIVNDFQKGDIAEGYSVSREKKESFPLTVTSAQKNPTAFYLCASRAEVRGNSPLHFGNGTRLTVT.

The chain couples TRBV9 to TRBJ2-1, with no clear D. Germline-derived CDR1 and CDR2 are SGDLS and YYNGEE. V was pared by 0 bases and J by 3 bases, with 4 bases between. This CDR3 region has 13 residues. In DNA form, the CDR3 reads TGTGCCAGCAGCGTAGTCGACTACAATGAGCAGTTCTTC. Translation: CASSVVDYNEQFF.

V and J are TRBV2 and TRBJ1-5; D is possibly TRBD1 (5 bases). CDR3 length: 14 residues. Germline CDR1 and CDR2: SNHLY and FYNNEI. Trimming removed 6 bases from V and 0 bases from J, with 9 bases in between. As DNA, the CDR3 is TGTGCCAGCAGGGGACTGATTAGCAATCAGCCCCAGCATTTT. Its protein is CASRGLISNQPQHF.

V is TRBV2 and J is TRBJ1-6; D remains ambiguous. V gave up 4 bases and J gave up 10 bases, with 14 bases separating them. Germline V CDR1 and CDR2: SNHLY, FYNNEI. CDR3 length: 14 residues. The CDR3 nucleotides read TGTGCCAGCAGTGCCCTGGAGGGAGGGTCACCCCTCCACTTT. Translating it yields CASSALEGGSPLHF.

This clone was found once. The chain carries TRBV13 and TRBJ1-5; D not certain. V was cut by 5 bases and J by 4 bases, with 6 bases left in between. Germline CDR1 and CDR2: PRHDT and FYEKMQ (reference sequence). The CDR3 length is 12 residues. For the CDR3, the DNA is TGTGCCAGCAGCCGCGAGAATCAGCCCCAGCATTTT. Residues: CASSRENQPQHF.

The chain carries TRBV10-1 and TRBJ2-7; the D is unclear. This CDR3 has 10 residues. The germline V and J ends were trimmed by 6 bases and 2 bases, with 2 bases remaining between them. Looked up from germline, CDR1 is WNHNN and CDR2 is SYGVQD (reference sequence). The CDR3 DNA is TGCGCCAGCAGGCCCTACGAGCAGTACGTC. Amino acids: CASRPYEQYV.

The CDR3 spells CASSYSGPDRGHEQYF. CDR3 nucleotide sequence: TGTGCCAGCAGTTACTCAGGCCCAGACAGGGGGCACGAGCAGTACTTC. The genes are TRBV6-5 and TRBJ2-7; 10 bases agree with TRBD1. The CDR3 runs to 16 residues. The germline gives CDR1 MNHEY, CDR2 SVGAGI. V shed 0 bases, J shed 5 bases, and the junction held 7 bases outside the gene matches.

This chain uses TRBV30 with TRBJ1-5; D not certain. The V gene's germline CDR1 is GTSNPN and CDR2 SVGIG (reference sequence). Trimming stripped 1 base from V and 0 bases from J, with 4 bases between. The CDR3 consists of 13 residues. The CDR3 DNA reads TGTGCCTGGAGTGATAATAGCAATCAGCCCCAGCATTTT. It translates to CAWSDNSNQPQHF.

The V call is TRBV10-2, the J call TRBJ1-6; D uncertain. The CDR3 has 12 residues. CDR1 is WSHSY, CDR2 SAAADI, per germline. V was clipped by 6 bases and J by 3 bases, with 3 bases between them. The CDR3 nucleotides read TGCGCCAGCAGGGACTATAATTCACCCCTCCACTTT. Residues: CASRDYNSPLHF.

This clone has a handful of counts. The chain links TRBV19 to TRBJ1-2; maybe TRBD1 (5 bases). Trimming cost V 5 bases and J 9 bases, with 22 bases left between them. The length of the CDR3 is 15 residues. The germline V gene has CDR1 LNHDA and CDR2 SQIVND (reference sequence). The CDR3 sequence: CASSLTSGTPGSYTF. The CDR3 DNA sequence: TGTGCCAGTAGTCTCACCTCCGGGACCCCGGGGAGCTACACCTTC.

V and J are TRBV5-4 and TRBJ2-5, with D uncertain. Germline assignment: CDR1 SGHNT and CDR2 YYREEE (reference sequence). The CDR3 runs to 13 residues. The V end lost 1 base, the J end lost 4 bases, and 8 bases lay between the germline ends. The CDR3 here is CASSLSGVETQYF. CDR3 DNA sequence: TGTGCCAGCAGCTTGTCTGGGGTAGAGACCCAGTACTTC.

This clone occurred a few times. The chain carries TRBV6-5 and TRBJ1-2, with D possibly being TRBD1 (6 bases). This CDR3 region has 14 residues. V was clipped by 10 bases and J by 4 bases, with 19 bases between them. CDR1 and CDR2 (germline): MNHEY, SVGAGI. The CDR3 sequence: CATKIGEGGYGYTF. The CDR3 DNA reads TGTGCCACTAAGATCGGGGAAGGGGGCTATGGCTACACCTTC.

The chain joins TRBV18 to TRBJ2-3; D gene ambiguous. The V end was cut by 3 bases, the J end by 0 bases, with 10 bases between. The germline V gene encodes CDR1 KGHSH and CDR2 LQKENI. The CDR3 sequence is 15 residues long. This chain's CDR3 is CASSPVGPSTDTQYF. CDR3 bases: TGTGCCAGCTCACCGGTCGGACCGAGCACAGATACGCAGTATTTT. The full variable domain, completed using reference TRBV18 and TRBJ2-3, is NAGVMQNPRHLVRRRGQEARLRCSPMKGHSHVYWYRQLPEEGLKFMVYLQKENIIDESGMPKERFSAEFPKEGPSILRIQQVVRGDSAAYFCASSPVGPSTDTQYFGPGTRLTVL.

The chain joins TRBV18 to TRBJ1-1; no definite D call. This CDR3 is built from 14 residues. Germline V gene sequence: CDR1 KGHSH, CDR2 LQKENI. The V and J ends lost 3 bases and 7 bases respectively, with 15 bases between them. The DNA for the CDR3 is TGTGCCAGCTCACCGCCCGCGGACCGAAATGAAGCTTTCTTT. It specifies CASSPPADRNEAFF.

This sequence joins TRBV7-2 and TRBJ2-2; tentatively, D is TRBD1 or TRBD2 (5 bases each). There are 14 residues in the CDR3. Germline assignment: CDR1 SGHTA and CDR2 FQGNSA. The ends were cut back, 1 base at V and 6 bases at J, with 9 bases in the middle. Here the CDR3 reads CASSLEVGAGELFF. CDR3 nucleotides: TGTGCCAGCAGCTTAGAGGTGGGGGCCGGGGAGCTGTTTTTT.

The chain employs TRBV29-1 and TRBJ1-1, with TRBD1 matching 7 bases. The germline V gene encodes CDR1 SQVTM and CDR2 ANQGSEA. The length of the CDR3 is 14 residues. J gave up 8 bases and V 6 bases, and 15 bases lay outside the gene matches. The CDR3 DNA reads TGCAGCGTGAACCGGGACAGTTCCTTAGGGGAAGCTTTCTTT. This translates into CSVNRDSSLGEAFF.

CDR3 sequence: CASSYASGLNTGELFF. CDR3 sequence (DNA): TGTGCCAGCAGTTACGCCAGCGGTCTGAACACCGGGGAGCTGTTTTTT. This chain joins TRBV27 and TRBJ2-2; possible D gene TRBD2, 5 bases. This CDR3 contains 16 residues. Trimming took 4 bases from V and 1 from J, leaving 13 bases between them. Germline CDR1 reads MNHEY; CDR2 reads SMNVEV (reference sequence).

This sequence joins TRBV5-1 and TRBJ2-3; weak D call: TRBD1 (5 bases). Germline CDR1 reads SGHRS; CDR2 reads YFSETQ. The V gene lost 1 base and the J gene lost 4 bases, with 13 bases spanning the gap. This CDR3 spans 15 amino acids. The CDR3 sequence is CASSLSPWGADTQYF. The CDR3 nucleotides are TGCGCCAGCAGCTTGTCGCCGTGGGGCGCAGATACGCAGTATTTT.

The chain combines TRBV6-5 with TRBJ2-7; unclear D gene. The CDR3 has 13 amino acids. The V end was cut by 6 bases, the J end by 3 bases, with 12 bases between. CDR1 MNHEY and CDR2 SVGAGI come from the germline V gene. The CDR3 region is CASSASPIYEQYF. As DNA, the CDR3 is TGTGCCAGCAGCGCGTCCCCCATCTACGAGCAGTACTTC.

Remarks on this clone: One junction end does not reproduce the germline sequence, and a read error may be involved. The genes are TRBV18 and TRBJ1-1; D not certain. The CDR3 totals 16 residues. CDR1 and CDR2 (germline): KGHSH, LQKENI. CDR3 sequence: CASAGALARMNTEAFF. The CDR3 DNA follows: TGCGCATCCGCGGGAGCACTTGCCCGAATGAACACTGAAGCTTTCTTT.

This clone was found once. This chain links TRBV6-5 with TRBJ1-2, with TRBD1 as a possible D gene (5 bases). Looked up from germline, CDR1 is MNHEY and CDR2 is SVGAGI. The CDR3 extends over 14 amino acids. Trimming took off 4 bases at V and 4 bases at J, with 13 bases between the two ends. CDR3 bases: TGTGCCAGCAGTTTACGTCAGGGATCCTATGGCTACACCTTC. Encoded protein: CASSLRQGSYGYTF.

J is TRBJ2-6 and V is TRBV19; 11 bases align to TRBD1. This CDR3 contains 18 residues. V dropped 7 bases and J dropped 0; count of bases not matched to a gene: 8. Per germline, CDR1 LNHDA and CDR2 SQIVND (reference sequence). CDR3 sequence reads: CASTAGTGGLSGANVLTF. The CDR3 DNA sequence: TGTGCCAGTACCGCCGGGACAGGGGGACTCTCTGGGGCCAACGTCCTGACTTTC.

The chain uses TRBV24-1 and TRBJ2-5, with 9 bases matching TRBD2. CDR1 and CDR2 from the germline V gene are KGHDR and SFDVKD. The V gene end was trimmed by 1 base and the J gene end by 4 bases; junction bases not matched to a gene: 6. The length of the CDR3 is 16 residues. DNA for the CDR3: TGTGCCACCAGTGATTTAGGCCTAGCGGGGCGAGAGACCCAGTACTTC. Protein sequence: CATSDLGLAGRETQYF.

The chain combines TRBV6-5 with TRBJ2-3; 7 bases are a match to TRBD2. Trimming took 6 bases from V and 1 from J; bases not matched to a gene: 7. The CDR3 spans 15 residues. The V gene's germline CDR1 is MNHEY and CDR2 SVGAGI. The CDR3 loop is CASRPGGRGTDTQYF. In DNA, the CDR3 is TGTGCCAGCAGGCCGGGGGGTCGTGGCACAGATACGCAGTATTTT.

J is TRBJ1-2 and V is TRBV30, with TRBD1 matching over 10 bases. Germline trimming cut 2 bases from V and 4 bases from J; bases unmatched to any gene: 4. Germline lookup yields CDR1 GTSNPN and CDR2 SVGIG (reference sequence). The CDR3 is made up of 14 amino acids. The CDR3 sequence is CAWSSRQGAYGYTF. The CDR3, as DNA: TGTGCCTGGAGTTCGCGACAGGGGGCCTATGGCTACACCTTC.

The DNA of the CDR3 is TGTGCCACCAGTACAGCCAGTAACTATGGCTACACCTTC. Protein sequence: CATSTASNYGYTF. The chain links TRBV24-1 to TRBJ1-2, with unresolved D. V lost 6 bases and J lost 1, with 8 bases in between. Germline-derived CDR1 and CDR2 are KGHDR and SFDVKD. The length of the CDR3 is 13 residues.

This chain connects TRBV27 to TRBJ2-4; weak D call: TRBD2 (7 bases). The CDR3 is made up of 17 amino acids. In germline, CDR1 is MNHEY, CDR2 SMNVEV (reference sequence). V was trimmed by 6 bases and J by 0 bases, leaving 18 bases between them. The CDR3 is CASSPRGGWVAKNIQYF. In DNA, the CDR3 is TGTGCCAGCAGCCCTAGGGGGGGGTGGGTAGCCAAAAACATTCAGTACTTC.